The sequence of this T cell receptor beta chain was determined in a study of blood T cell repertoires in COVID-19. For the study at large: The United States, Italy and Spain supplied acute and convalescent COVID-19 samples. T cells, B-cell-depleted T cells, or PBMCs provided the cDNA or gDNA that served as material.

Germline V gene data show CDR1 as LGHDT and CDR2 as YNNKEL (reference sequence). The V end was cut by 6 bases, the J end by 1 base, with 9 bases between. The CDR3 covers 13 residues. This clone was seen once. As originally analysed: It was from reference gene primer amplification that nucleated cell counts were estimated. Clones were sequenced by immunoSEQ multiplex PCR, and TCRdb holds only the in-frame ones, with some missing. The V and J calls and clone size are taken from that table; D and trimming were inferred from the DNA. The profile shows 200,000 to 250,000 clones, 85% of them singletons. The chain uses TRBV3-1 (or the pseudogene TRBV3-2) and TRBJ1-1, with D maybe TRBD1 (6 bases). The source is a middle-aged man with acute or convalescent COVID-19. The sequenced material came from peripheral blood. The CDR3 sequence: CASRKQGNTEAFF. For the CDR3, the DNA is TGTGCCAGCAGGAAACAGGGGAACACTGAAGCTTTCTTT.